A single sample is the source of the 10 T cell receptor beta chains below, sequenced in a study of cytomegalovirus exposure and HLA in healthy donors. The study ran its PCR with 60 Vbeta and 13 Jbeta primers. The data were produced by immunoSEQ multiplex PCR, yet TCRdb's version contains in-frame clones alone and is incomplete. The repertoire holds about 140,000 clones, with 78% as singletons. What was sequenced was PBMCs. Receptors originate from a female donor in good health and CMV-seronegative.

The V call is TRBV7-2, the J call TRBJ2-1, with a possible D match to TRBD1 (5 bases). Trimming took 5 bases from V and 5 from J, leaving 19 bases between them. CDR1 SGHTA and CDR2 FQGNSA come from the germline V gene. This CDR3 region has 16 residues. The DNA for the CDR3 is TGTGCCAGCAGCGCCTGGGGAACGACAGCTAACAATGAGCAGTTCTTC. It translates to CASSAWGTTANNEQFF.

The J gene is TRBJ1-2, the V gene TRBV5-6; D unresolved. Germline loops: CDR1 SGHDT, CDR2 YYEEEE. With 3 bases removed from V and 8 bases from J, the gap between germline ends came to 14 bases. This CDR3 contains 13 residues. Here the CDR3 DNA reads TGTGCCAGCAGCTCCCCTGACGGAGGCGGCTACACCTTC. This sequence encodes CASSSPDGGGYTF.

This chain uses TRBV28 with TRBJ2-1; 8 nucleotides align to TRBD2. Germline CDR1 and CDR2: MDHEN and SYDVKM. Trimming at V came to 3 bases and at J to 4 bases, leaving 14 bases not matched to a gene. This CDR3 has 18 amino acids. The CDR3 DNA reads as TGTGCCAGCAGTTTCAGGCGGGAGGACTCCCTTATTTACAATGAGCAGTTCTTC. Its protein product is CASSFRREDSLIYNEQFF.

The chain has TRBV10-1 and TRBJ1-1; D may be TRBD1 (6 bases). The CDR3 is 15 residues long. With 0 bases removed from V and 0 bases from J, the gap between germline ends came to 8 bases. The germline V gene has CDR1 WNHNN and CDR2 SYGVQD (reference sequence). CDR3 sequence reads: CASSESQGLNTEAFF. CDR3 DNA sequence: TGCGCCAGCAGTGAGTCGCAGGGGCTGAACACTGAAGCTTTCTTT.

The chain carries TRBV27 and TRBJ1-1, with unresolved D. Germline assignment: CDR1 MNHEY and CDR2 SMNVEV (reference sequence). This CDR3 is 15 amino acids long. V shed 3 bases and J shed 0 bases, with 11 bases lying between them. As DNA, the CDR3 is TGTGCCAGCAGTTTTCTGAGAGGCCTGAACACTGAAGCTTTCTTT. It translates to CASSFLRGLNTEAFF.

This clone has just one count. The J gene is TRBJ2-5, the V gene TRBV4-2, with 7 nucleotides matching TRBD2. V gave up 5 bases and J gave up 5 bases; unmatched junction bases: 20. Germline V gene data show CDR1 as LGHNA and CDR2 as YNFKEQ. CDR3 length equals 18 residues. CDR3 coding DNA: TGTGCCAGCAGCGTCCTAGCGGACTCCTCCGGGCTGGGGGAGACCCAGTACTTC. As protein: CASSVLADSSGLGETQYF.

The genes are TRBV5-4 and TRBJ1-2; 7 bases match TRBD1. The V and J ends lost 4 bases and 4 bases, in that order; junction bases with no gene match: 13. Germline V gene data show CDR1 as SGHNT and CDR2 as YYREEE (reference sequence). The CDR3 length is 16 residues. CDR3 residues: CASSVDTRRDSYGYTF. The DNA of the CDR3 is TGTGCCAGCAGCGTTGATACTCGCCGGGACAGCTATGGCTACACCTTC.

The chain couples TRBV5-4 to TRBJ2-7; 9 positions match TRBD2. CDR3 length equals 15 residues. Germline CDR1 reads SGHNT; CDR2 reads YYREEE (reference sequence). V lost 3 bases to trimming and J lost 4 bases; unmatched junction nucleotides: 8. This CDR3 reads CASSYNSGSQYEQYF. The CDR3 coding sequence is TGTGCCAGCAGCTACAATAGCGGGAGTCAATACGAGCAGTACTTC.

CDR3 nucleotide sequence: TGCGCCAGCAGCCCCGGGACAGGGTCCCACATCGATCCGGGCGCAGATACGCAGTATTTT. Its protein is CASSPGTGSHIDPGADTQYF. This chain uses TRBV10-1 with TRBJ2-3; 9 bases fit TRBD1. Germline V gene lookup returns CDR1 WNHNN and CDR2 SYGVQD (reference sequence). The ends lost 6 bases at V and 4 bases at J; junction bases unmatched: 23. The CDR3 is 20 amino acids.

The gene calls are TRBV7-2 and TRBJ1-2, with TRBD1 matching 10 bases. Trimming took 8 bases from V and 8 from J; bases not matched to a gene: 11. The CDR3 runs to 14 residues. The V gene's germline CDR1 is SGHTA and CDR2 FQGNSA. CDR3 nucleotides: TGTGCCAGCGCCCGACAGGGGGCGGAGGGGGGCTACACCTTC. It translates to CASARQGAEGGYTF.